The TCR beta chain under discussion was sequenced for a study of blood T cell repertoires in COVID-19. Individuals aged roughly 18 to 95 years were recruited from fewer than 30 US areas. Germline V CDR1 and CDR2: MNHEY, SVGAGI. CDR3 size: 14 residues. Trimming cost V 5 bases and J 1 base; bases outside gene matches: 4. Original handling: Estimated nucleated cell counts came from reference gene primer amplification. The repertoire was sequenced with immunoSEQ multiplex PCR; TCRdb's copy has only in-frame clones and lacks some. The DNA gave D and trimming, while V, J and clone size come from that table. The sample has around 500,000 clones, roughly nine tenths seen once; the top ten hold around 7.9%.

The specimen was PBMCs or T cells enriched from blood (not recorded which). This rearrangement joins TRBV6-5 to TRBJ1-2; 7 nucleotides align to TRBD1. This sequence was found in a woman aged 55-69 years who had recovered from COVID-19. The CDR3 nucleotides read TGTGCCAGCAGTACGGGACAGATTAACTATGGCTACACCTTC. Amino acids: CASSTGQINYGYTF.